This T cell receptor (beta chain) was documented in a study of early T cells in non-severe SARS-CoV-2 infection. MiXCR was run by TCRdb on the 5' RACE reads, yielding one entry per CDR3 protein. The sample contains around 76,000 distinct CDR3 sequences, over 9% of which appear only once. The length of the CDR3 is 15 residues. With 3 bases removed from V and 4 bases from J, the gap between germline ends came to 14 bases. Germline V gives CDR1 WSHSY, CDR2 SAAADI. In its sample, this clonotype was seen many times. The material sequenced was whole blood. This TCR was recovered from an adult who was a healthcare worker with PCR-confirmed SARS-CoV-2 infection or an uninfected control (not recorded which). The chain links TRBV10-2 to TRBJ2-3, with D tentatively TRBD2 (5 bases). The CDR3 nucleotides are TGCGCCAGCAGTGATTCCCGGAGCGGCGCAGATACGCAGTATTTT. Translation gives CASSDSRSGADTQYF.